A selection of T cell receptor beta chains follows, all from one sample in a study of cytomegalovirus exposure and HLA in healthy donors. Generated by immunoSEQ multiplex PCR, the TCRdb table keeps only in-frame clones and is missing some. Of approximately 190,000 clones in the sample, 80% to 85% were seen once. Sequenced input: PBMCs. The receptors derive from a woman aged 18-30 years in good health and CMV-seronegative. Each CDR3 is given with its conserved first and last residue. The D gene is left open where the match is weak. The size entry is marked missing in some rows and otherwise reads once, few, many or a size class.

size	V	J	D	CDR3	DNA
NA	TRBV19	TRBJ2-7	TRBD1	CASSSSDRGHDEQYF	TGTGCCAGTAGTTCTTCGGACAGGGGGCACGACGAGCAGTACTTC
NA	TRBV5-6	TRBJ1-2	NA	CASSLDSRGYTF	TGTGCCAGCAGCTTGGACAGTAGAGGCTACACCTTC
NA	TRBV5-1	TRBJ1-1	TRBD1	CASSKTGSTEAFF	TGCGCCAGCAGCAAGACAGGGAGTACTGAAGCTTTCTTT
NA	TRBV2	TRBJ2-7	NA	CASSEELNYEQYF	TGTGCCAGCAGTGAAGAACTAAACTACGAGCAGTACTTC
few	TRBV11-3	TRBJ2-1	TRBD2	CASSLGRATLAGGYNEQFF	TGTGCCAGCAGCTTAGGGAGGGCCACGCTAGCGGGAGGCTACAATGAGCAGTTCTTC
NA	TRBV28	TRBJ2-3	TRBD1	CASSPTGGADTQYF	TGTGCCAGCAGCCCTACAGGGGGCGCAGATACGCAGTATTTT
NA	TRBV20-1	TRBJ2-5	NA	CSGDNQETQYF	TGCAGTGGAGACAACCAAGAGACCCAGTACTTC
NA	TRBV19	TRBJ1-3	NA	CASSLYPWREDSGNTIYF	TGTGCCAGTAGTCTTTACCCCTGGAGGGAGGACTCTGGAAACACCATATATTTT
NA	TRBV29-1	TRBJ2-3	TRBD2	CSVDGLAITDTQYF	TGCAGCGTTGACGGACTAGCAATCACAGATACGCAGTATTTT
NA	TRBV6-5	TRBJ2-7	TRBD2	CASSFSGRGPGEQYF	TGTGCCAGCAGTTTCAGCGGGAGGGGCCCTGGAGAGCAGTACTTC
few	TRBV28	TRBJ1-4	TRBD1	CASRIRDRAGKLFF	TGTGCCAGCAGAATCCGGGACAGGGCCGGGAAACTGTTTTTT
NA	TRBV9	TRBJ1-4	NA	CASSVSARLNEKLFF	TGTGCCAGCAGCGTATCTGCCAGGCTTAATGAAAAACTGTTTTTT
NA	TRBV5-1	TRBJ1-4	TRBD1	CASSTGGAYEKLFF	TGCGCCAGCAGCACAGGGGGCGCCTATGAAAAACTGTTTTTT
once	TRBV7-9	TRBJ2-7	NA	CASSSPGYEQYF	TGTGCCAGCAGTTCGCCAGGGTACGAGCAGTACTTC
NA	TRBV15	TRBJ2-3	NA	CATSRRKGVSTDTQYF	TGTGCCACCAGCAGGAGAAAGGGAGTGAGCACAGATACGCAGTATTTT
once	TRBV5-1	TRBJ1-2	TRBD1	CASSPDPGTDLNYGYTF	TGCGCCAGCAGCCCGGACCCTGGGACAGACCTGAACTATGGCTACACCTTC
once	TRBV6-1	TRBJ2-2	NA	CASSEALGGNTGELFF	TGTGCCAGCAGTGAAGCGCTTGGAGGGAACACCGGGGAGCTGTTTTTT
NA	TRBV6-5	TRBJ1-5	NA	CASSYRQGGNQPQHF	TGTGCCAGCAGTTACCGCCAGGGAGGTAATCAGCCCCAGCATTTT
few	TRBV19	TRBJ1-1	NA	CASTQGNTEAFF	TGTGCCAGTACACAGGGGAACACTGAAGCTTTCTTT
NA	TRBV14	TRBJ1-1	TRBD1	CASSDRDRGKAFF	TGTGCCAGCAGCGACCGGGACAGGGGGAAAGCTTTCTTT
NA	TRBV19	TRBJ1-2	NA	CASSMEPEEIYSYGYTF	TGTGCCAGTAGTATGGAGCCGGAGGAGATATATAGTTATGGCTACACCTTC
NA	TRBV5-6	TRBJ2-3	NA	CASSLGLGDTQYF	TGTGCCAGCAGCTTGGGCCTAGGAGATACGCAGTATTTT
NA	TRBV7-6	TRBJ1-1	TRBD1	CASSRTGGTEAFF	TGTGCCAGCAGCCGGACAGGGGGCACTGAAGCTTTCTTT
NA	TRBV5-1	TRBJ2-3	TRBD2	CASTGTSGGDTQYF	TGCGCCAGCACGGGGACTAGCGGGGGAGATACGCAGTATTTT
NA	TRBV27	TRBJ1-2	NA	CASQGSNGYTF	TGTGCCAGTCAGGGGTCCAATGGCTACACCTTC
NA	TRBV7-9	TRBJ2-1	NA	CASRELPSFGQFF	TGTGCCAGCCGCGAGCTACCCTCTTTTGGTCAGTTCTTC
NA	TRBV21-1	TRBJ1-2	NA	CASSKHRLGGYGYTF	TGTGCCAGCAGCAAGCATCGACTGGGAGGCTATGGCTACACCTTC
NA	TRBV5-1	TRBJ1-2	TRBD1	CASSPSQGAGDGYTF	TGCGCCAGCAGCCCTTCACAGGGGGCAGGAGATGGCTACACCTTC
NA	TRBV7-2	TRBJ2-7	NA	CASSSLTRPNEQYF	TGTGCCAGCAGCTCGCTAACTAGGCCCAACGAGCAGTACTTC
NA	TRBV6-4	TRBJ2-3	TRBD1	CASSDTGTGGTDTQYF	TGTGCCAGCAGTGACACCGGGACAGGAGGCACAGATACGCAGTATTTT
NA	TRBV6-5	TRBJ2-1	NA	CASAAPWSVQFF	TGTGCCAGCGCGGCTCCCTGGTCCGTGCAGTTCTTC
NA	TRBV5-6	TRBJ1-1	NA	CASSLVQAAEAFF	TGTGCCAGCAGCTTGGTGCAGGCCGCTGAAGCTTTCTTT
NA	TRBV28	TRBJ2-1	TRBD1	CASSPGQGYNEQFF	TGTGCCAGCAGTCCCGGACAGGGGTACAATGAGCAGTTCTTC
NA	TRBV27	TRBJ2-6	NA	CASSPRPSGAGANVLTF	TGTGCCAGCAGTCCCCGTCCCTCCGGGGCTGGGGCCAACGTCCTGACTTTC
NA	TRBV2	TRBJ1-1	TRBD1	CASSVPRDRGKNTEAFF	TGTGCCAGCAGTGTACCCCGGGACAGGGGCAAGAACACTGAAGCTTTCTTT
NA	TRBV6-5	TRBJ2-7	TRBD2	CASTGGSSYEQYF	TGTGCCAGCACGGGGGGTAGCTCCTACGAGCAGTACTTC
NA	TRBV7-8	TRBJ2-3	TRBD2	CASSPMGRGASTDTQYF	TGTGCCAGCAGCCCGATGGGGCGGGGGGCAAGCACAGATACGCAGTATTTT
NA	TRBV6-6	TRBJ2-7	TRBD2	CASSPGLAGGRYEQYF	TGTGCCAGCAGTCCGGGACTAGCGGGAGGTAGGTACGAGCAGTACTTC
NA	TRBV28	TRBJ1-3	NA	CASRWASGNTIYF	TGTGCCAGCAGGTGGGCTTCTGGAAACACCATATATTTT
NA	TRBV19	TRBJ1-2	NA	CASSIDRLENYGYTF	TGTGCCAGTAGTATAGATCGGTTGGAGAACTATGGCTACACCTTC
once	TRBV19	TRBJ1-1	TRBD1	CASSARQGFAEAFF	TGTGCCAGTAGTGCGAGACAGGGTTTCGCTGAAGCTTTCTTT
NA	TRBV12-5	TRBJ2-1	NA	CASGSPADPSLEQFF	TGTGCTAGTGGTTCCCCCGCGGATCCGTCGCTTGAGCAGTTCTTC
NA	TRBV10-1	TRBJ1-3	NA	CASSPRPSGNTIYF	TGCGCCAGCAGTCCCCGTCCCTCTGGAAACACCATATATTTT
NA	TRBV7-9	TRBJ2-5	TRBD1	CASSRGQGAETQYF	TGTGCCAGCAGCCGGGGACAGGGGGCAGAGACCCAGTACTTC
NA	TRBV6-1	TRBJ2-2	TRBD2	CASSVLAGAGELFF	TGTGCCAGCAGCGTCCTTGCGGGGGCCGGGGAGCTGTTTTTT
NA	TRBV7-3	TRBJ2-5	TRBD2	CASSMGLAGGPVTQYF	TGTGCCAGCAGCATGGGACTAGCGGGAGGGCCGGTGACCCAGTACTTC
NA	TRBV5-4	TRBJ2-7	NA	CASSSQLEQYF	TGTGCCAGCAGCTCCCAACTCGAGCAGTACTTC
NA	TRBV14	TRBJ1-4	NA	CASSQDTAKATNEKLFF	TGTGCCAGCAGCCAAGATACAGCAAAAGCAACTAATGAAAAACTGTTTTTT
few	TRBV7-8	TRBJ1-4	NA	CASSYRGVPTNEKLFF	TGTGCCAGCAGCTACCGGGGGGTTCCAACTAATGAAAAACTGTTTTTT
NA	TRBV1	TRBJ2-1	NA	CTSSIDSGLAGAGGYNEQFF	TGCACCAGCAGCATCGACTCGGGACTAGCGGGAGCGGGGGGGTACAATGAGCAGTTCTTC
NA	TRBV19	TRBJ1-4	NA	CASSPTGVIGNEKLFF	TGTGCCAGTAGTCCGACGGGGGTAATTGGGAATGAAAAACTGTTTTTT
once	TRBV6-5	TRBJ1-5	TRBD1	CASSRDRGGNQPQHF	TGTGCCAGCAGCCGTGACAGGGGAGGCAATCAGCCCCAGCATTTT
NA	TRBV5-4	TRBJ2-5	TRBD2	CASRRASGVQETQYF	TGTGCCAGCAGGCGGGCTAGCGGAGTCCAAGAGACCCAGTACTTC